A single sample is the source of the 24 T cell receptor beta chains below, sequenced in a study of T-cell reconstitution after alpha-beta-depleted transplantation in children. Unique molecular identifiers tagged the TCRbeta library. MiXCR, run by TCRdb on the PCR reads, gives a single entry per CDR3 protein. The data show fewer than 550,000 distinct CDR3 sequences, around 15% seen once. The specimen comprised PBMCs, mostly from graft donor cells, sampled 360 days after TCRalphabeta/CD19-depleted stem cell transplant. These receptors were collected from a boy in the first two years of life who had a stem cell transplant for Wiskott-Aldrich syndrome, so the T cells may come from the graft donor.

This chain links TRBV12-3 or TRBV12-4 with TRBJ2-4; the D is unclear. The V gene lost 6 bases and the J gene lost 1 base, with 4 bases spanning the gap. The CDR3 consists of 12 residues. CDR3: CASRGAKNIQYF. The CDR3 DNA reads as TGTGCCAGCAGAGGGGCCAAAAACATTCAGTACTTC.

The J gene is TRBJ2-7, the V gene TRBV2, with D possibly being TRBD1 (5 bases). The CDR3 length is 14 residues. Germline V CDR1 and CDR2: SNHLY, FYNNEI. V was pared by 3 bases and J by 5 bases, with 14 bases between. CDR3 DNA: TGTGCCAGCAGTGATTGGGGCAGTCCAGACGAGCAGTACTTC. It yields the protein CASSDWGSPDEQYF.

The chain couples TRBV5-1 to TRBJ2-5, with 9 bases matching TRBD2. Germline-derived CDR1 and CDR2 are SGHRS and YFSETQ. Trimming took 1 base from V and 5 from J; bases not matched to a gene: 9. This CDR3 comprises 16 residues. The CDR3 bases are TGCGCCAGCAGCTTGTTTTTGCGGGAGGGTCGCGAGACCCAGTACTTC. Protein sequence: CASSLFLREGRETQYF.

The chain's CDR3 is CASSWRATYNEQFF. The CDR3 DNA sequence: TGTGCCAGCAGTTGGAGGGCCACTTACAATGAGCAGTTCTTC. This chain links TRBV2 with TRBJ2-1, with D possibly matching TRBD2 (6 bases). CDR3 length: 14 residues. CDR1 is SNHLY and CDR2 is FYNNEI in the germline V gene. V dropped 5 bases and J dropped 4 bases, with 12 bases sitting between them.

This clonotype was seen only a few times. As DNA, the CDR3 is TGCGCCAGCAGTTTATACTTAAAGTCCTACAATGAGCAGTTCTTC. Its translation: CASSLYLKSYNEQFF. The chain joins TRBV5-1 to TRBJ2-1, with D hard to call. Germline assignment: CDR1 SGHRS and CDR2 YFSETQ. The CDR3 sequence is 15 residues long. With 5 bases removed from V and 1 base from J, the gap between germline ends came to 13 bases.

The table lists this clonotype with a few counts. The CDR3 DNA follows: TGCAGTGCTAGAGATACCCAAGGGCGGGCCTCCTACAATGAGCAGTTCTTC. This gives the protein CSARDTQGRASYNEQFF. The genes are TRBV20-1 and TRBJ2-1; maybe TRBD2 (5 bases). Germline V gene sequence: CDR1 DFQATT, CDR2 SNEGSKA (reference sequence). This CDR3 is built from 17 residues. V gave up 0 bases and J gave up 0 bases, with 15 bases separating them.

The gene calls are TRBV6-2 or TRBV6-3 and TRBJ2-3; no reliable D call. The CDR3 has 13 residues. Germline loops: CDR1 MNHEY, CDR2 SVGEGT. V was trimmed by 6 bases and J by 5 bases, leaving 12 bases between them. CDR3 sequence reads: CASSPVSRDTQYF. CDR3 nucleotide sequence: TGTGCCAGCAGCCCCGTTTCGAGAGATACGCAGTATTTT.

This clonotype was seen more than once but under ten times. The rearrangement uses TRBV29-1 and TRBJ2-2, with 11 positions matching TRBD2. The germline V gene encodes CDR1 SQVTM and CDR2 ANQGSEA. The J segment lost 3 bases and the V segment lost 7 bases, leaving 10 bases of the junction unmatched. The CDR3 totals 16 residues. The CDR3 nucleotides are TGCAGCGCCCAAAGTACTAGCGGGGGTTACACCGGGGAGCTGTTTTTT. Translation gives CSAQSTSGGYTGELFF.

The CDR3 here is CSAKNLDTQYF. The CDR3 DNA follows: TGCAGTGCTAAAAACTTAGATACGCAGTATTTT. V usage is TRBV20-1 and J usage is TRBJ2-3, with D unresolved. The CDR3 is made up of 11 amino acids. The germline V gene has CDR1 DFQATT and CDR2 SNEGSKA (reference sequence). Trimming cost V 4 bases and J 5 bases, with 7 bases left between them.

V and J are TRBV30 and TRBJ1-2; D is unclear. CDR1 and CDR2 from the germline V gene are GTSNPN and SVGIG (reference sequence). The CDR3 sequence is 12 residues long. The CDR3 DNA sequence: TGTGCTAGGTCGATTGCTAACTATGGCTACACCTTC. This encodes CARSIANYGYTF.

This chain joins TRBV5-1 and TRBJ2-7; TRBD2 agrees at 8 bases. Germline-derived CDR1 and CDR2 are SGHRS and YFSETQ. J was trimmed by 5 bases and V by 4 bases; bases with no gene match: 8. This CDR3 comprises 14 residues. CDR3 nucleotides: TGCGCCAGCAGCGGCGGGGGGTTTACCCACGAGCAGTACTTC. This gives the protein CASSGGGFTHEQYF.

This clonotype has just a few counts. This chain uses TRBV20-1 with TRBJ2-3; tentatively, D is TRBD1 (6 bases). This CDR3 contains 14 residues. Looked up from germline, CDR1 is DFQATT and CDR2 is SNEGSKA (reference sequence). The ends were cut back, 1 base at V and 0 bases at J, with 8 bases in the middle. In DNA form, the CDR3 reads TGCAGTGCTAGAGTGGGGGCGAGCACAGATACGCAGTATTTT. It yields the protein CSARVGASTDTQYF.

This clonotype has only a few counts. The CDR3 DNA sequence: TGTGCCAGCAGTTTTATAGTCTCTGGGGCCAACGTCCTGACTTTC. Translating gives CASSFIVSGANVLTF. V and J are TRBV12-3 or TRBV12-4 and TRBJ2-6; D is unresolved. CDR3 size: 15 residues. V gave up 3 bases and J gave up 0 bases, with 6 bases separating them.

This clonotype was counted many times. The rearrangement uses TRBV2 and TRBJ2-2, with 7 bases that match TRBD1. The germline V gene has CDR1 SNHLY and CDR2 FYNNEI. The CDR3 runs to 13 residues. J lost 6 bases, V lost 8 bases, and 6 bases had no gene match. Here the CDR3 reads CASPDRESGELFF. Here the CDR3 DNA reads TGTGCCAGCCCCGACAGGGAGTCCGGGGAGCTGTTTTTT.

This clonotype was counted a few times. This chain connects TRBV3-1 to TRBJ2-1; D perhaps matches TRBD2 (6 bases). In germline, CDR1 is LGHDT, CDR2 YNNKEL (reference sequence). CDR3 length equals 15 residues. V was shortened by 1 base and J by 7 bases, with 14 bases between the two germline ends. CDR3 bases: TGTGCCAGCAGCCAAGTGGGGACTCCTGGAAATGAGCAGTTCTTC. It codes for CASSQVGTPGNEQFF.

The rearrangement uses TRBV5-1 and TRBJ2-3, with unresolved D. With 3 bases removed from V and 5 bases from J, the gap between germline ends came to 13 bases. Germline V gene lookup returns CDR1 SGHRS and CDR2 YFSETQ. This CDR3 region has 14 residues. The CDR3 nucleotides are TGCGCCAGCAGCTCGTCCCCCCATGGAGATACGCAGTATTTT. Protein: CASSSSPHGDTQYF.

This clonotype appeared a few times. The V call is TRBV7-9, the J call TRBJ2-1, with TRBD2 matching over 8 bases. The CDR3 spans 16 residues. Germline CDR1 and CDR2: SEHNR and FQNEAQ (reference sequence). V trimming: 0 bases; J trimming: 3 bases; junction bases outside the gene matches: 4. The DNA of the CDR3 is TGTGCCAGCAGCTTAGCCGGGAGGGTAAGCTACAATGAGCAGTTCTTC. This translates into CASSLAGRVSYNEQFF.

This clonotype came up a few times. The chain is built from TRBV2 and TRBJ2-3, with 7 bases identical to TRBD2. The CDR3 extends over 15 amino acids. V lost 5 bases to trimming and J lost 2 bases; unmatched junction nucleotides: 7. CDR1 is SNHLY, CDR2 FYNNEI, per germline. The CDR3 is CASSRGDGNTDTQYF. CDR3 DNA sequence: TGTGCCAGCAGTCGGGGGGACGGGAACACAGATACGCAGTATTTT.

This clonotype has just a few counts. The chain's CDR3 is CASSFETTGFGQFF. CDR3 in DNA: TGTGCCAGCAGTTTTGAGACTACGGGTTTCGGGCAGTTCTTC. The rearrangement uses TRBV12-3 or TRBV12-4 and TRBJ2-1; TRBD2 is a possible D gene (5 bases). V was pared by 3 bases and J by 12 bases, with 18 bases between. There are 14 residues in the CDR3.

Only a few counts were recorded for this clonotype. The V gene is TRBV30, the J gene TRBJ2-7, with TRBD2 as a possible D gene (6 bases). The CDR3 runs to 15 residues. Deletions cut 2 bases from V and 1 base from J, with 15 bases between. Per the germline V gene, CDR1 is GTSNPN and CDR2 is SVGIG (reference sequence). CDR3 in amino acids: CAWSPDRRASYEQYF. The CDR3 region has the DNA TGTGCCTGGAGTCCGGATAGGAGGGCATCCTACGAGCAGTACTTC. Variable domain in full (rest from reference TRBV30 and TRBJ2-7): SQTIHQWPATLVQPVGSPLSLECTVEGTSNPNLYWYRQAAGRGLQLLFYSVGIGQISSEVPQNLSASRPQDRQFILSSKKLLLSDSGFYLCAWSPDRRASYEQYFGPGTRLTVT.

The chain employs TRBV5-6 and TRBJ1-1; no firm D call. The CDR3 spans 14 residues. V shed 2 bases and J shed 1 base, with 9 bases lying between them. Looked up from germline, CDR1 is SGHDT and CDR2 is YYEEEE. In DNA, the CDR3 is TGTGCCAGCAGCTTCGGCGACAAGAACACTGAAGCTTTCTTT. Its protein product is CASSFGDKNTEAFF.

The chain combines TRBV12-3 or TRBV12-4 with TRBJ2-7, with a possible D match to TRBD1 (6 bases). V lost 3 bases to trimming and J lost 0 bases, with 12 bases between them. The CDR3 totals 15 residues. This chain's CDR3 is CASSFGETGSYEQYF. CDR3 sequence (DNA): TGTGCCAGCAGTTTTGGCGAGACAGGCTCCTACGAGCAGTACTTC.

V gene TRBV5-1 combines with J gene TRBJ1-3; 8 positions agree with TRBD1. J was trimmed by 6 bases and V by 5 bases; bases with no gene match: 10. The CDR3 contains 15 residues. CDR1 and CDR2 from the germline V gene are SGHRS and YFSETQ. Here the CDR3 DNA reads TGCGCCAGCAGTCGGACAGGGACCGCCGAAAACACCATATATTTT. Residues: CASSRTGTAENTIYF.

This clonotype occurred a few times. The chain recombines TRBV24-1 with TRBJ2-1; 12 bases line up with TRBD1. With 9 bases clipped from V and 8 bases from J, the junction kept 7 bases outside the gene matches. This CDR3 contains 14 residues. Germline assignment: CDR1 KGHDR and CDR2 SFDVKD. CDR3 sequence reads: CATSGQGADDEQFF. CDR3 bases: TGTGCCACCTCGGGACAGGGGGCAGATGATGAGCAGTTCTTC.